This TCR beta chain was identified during a study of blood T cell repertoires in COVID-19. Across the study: Collection of acute and convalescent COVID-19 samples took place in the United States, Italy and Spain. Nucleic acid was either cDNA or gDNA, and it came from T cells, B-cell-depleted T cells, or PBMCs.

The germline V gene encodes CDR1 MNHNY and CDR2 SVGAGI (reference sequence). The CDR3 runs 13 residues. The V end was cut by 2 bases, the J end by 4 bases, with 6 bases between. Source study methods: Estimates of nucleated cell counts were drawn from the amplification of reference gene primers. TCRdb keeps only in-frame clones here, not all; method: immunoSEQ multiplex PCR. That table gives V, J and clone size, and the DNA gave D and trimming. Of almost 35,000 clones listed, approximately 80% were seen once; the top ten hold approximately 31%. The V and J genes are TRBV6-6 and TRBJ1-3; no firm D call. The TCR comes from a man aged 80 or over with acute or convalescent COVID-19. The specimen was peripheral blood. The CDR3: CASSYLPGNTIYF. CDR3 nucleotide sequence: TGTGCCAGCAGTTACCTCCCGGGAAACACCATATATTTT.